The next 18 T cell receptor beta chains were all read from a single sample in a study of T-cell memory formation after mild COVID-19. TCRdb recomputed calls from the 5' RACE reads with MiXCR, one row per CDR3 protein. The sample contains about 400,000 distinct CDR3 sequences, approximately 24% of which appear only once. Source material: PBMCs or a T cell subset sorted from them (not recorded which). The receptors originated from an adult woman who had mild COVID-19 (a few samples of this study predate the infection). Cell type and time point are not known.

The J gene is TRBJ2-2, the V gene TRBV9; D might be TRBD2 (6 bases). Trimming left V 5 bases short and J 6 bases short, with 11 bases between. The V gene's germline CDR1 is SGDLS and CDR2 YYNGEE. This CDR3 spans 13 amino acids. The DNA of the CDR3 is TGTGCCAGCAGGAGCGGAGGGTCCGGGGAGCTGTTTTTT. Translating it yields CASRSGGSGELFF.

The CDR3 DNA reads TGTGCCAGCAGTTTACCCGGTTGGGTACCTAGCACAGATACGCAGTATTTT. Translating it yields CASSLPGWVPSTDTQYF. This chain links TRBV12-3 or TRBV12-4 with TRBJ2-3, with unresolved D. V was clipped by 2 bases and J by 0 bases, with 15 bases between them. This CDR3 has 17 residues.

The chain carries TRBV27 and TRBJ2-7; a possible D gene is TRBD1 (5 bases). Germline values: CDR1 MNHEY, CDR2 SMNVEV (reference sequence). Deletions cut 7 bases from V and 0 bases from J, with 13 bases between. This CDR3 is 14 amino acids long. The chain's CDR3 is CASTRAGNSYEQYF. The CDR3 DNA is TGTGCCAGCACCCGAGCAGGGAACTCCTACGAGCAGTACTTC.

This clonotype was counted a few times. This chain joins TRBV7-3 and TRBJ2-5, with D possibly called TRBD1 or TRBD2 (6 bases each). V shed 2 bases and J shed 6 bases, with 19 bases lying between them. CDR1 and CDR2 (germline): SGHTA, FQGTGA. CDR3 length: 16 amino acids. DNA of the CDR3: TGTGCCAGCAGCTTAGACAGGACGTCCGGCGGGAAGACCCAGTACTTC. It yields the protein CASSLDRTSGGKTQYF. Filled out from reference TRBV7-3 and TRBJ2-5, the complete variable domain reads GAGVSQTPSNKVTEKGKYVELRCDPISGHTALYWYRQSLGQGPEFLIYFQGTGAADDSGLPNDRFFAVRPEGSVSTLKIQRTERGDSAVYLCASSLDRTSGGKTQYFGPGTRLLVL.

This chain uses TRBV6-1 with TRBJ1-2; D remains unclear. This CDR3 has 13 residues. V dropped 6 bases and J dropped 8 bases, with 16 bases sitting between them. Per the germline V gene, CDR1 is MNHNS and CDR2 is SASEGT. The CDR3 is CASRVLTIEGYTF. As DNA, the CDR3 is TGTGCCAGCAGGGTCCTTACAATAGAAGGCTACACCTTC.

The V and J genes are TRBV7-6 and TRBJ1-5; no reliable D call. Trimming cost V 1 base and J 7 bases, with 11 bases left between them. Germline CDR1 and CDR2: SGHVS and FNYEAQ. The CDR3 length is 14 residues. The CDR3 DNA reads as TGTGCCAGCAGCTTAGGGACTGACTGGCAGCCCCAGCATTTT. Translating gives CASSLGTDWQPQHF. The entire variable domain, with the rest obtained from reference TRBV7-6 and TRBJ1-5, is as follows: GAGVSQSPRYKVTKRGQDVALRCDPISGHVSLYWYRQALGQGPEFLTYFNYEAQQDKSGLPNDRFSAERPEGSISTLTIQRTEQRDSAMYRCASSLGTDWQPQHFGDGTRLSIL.

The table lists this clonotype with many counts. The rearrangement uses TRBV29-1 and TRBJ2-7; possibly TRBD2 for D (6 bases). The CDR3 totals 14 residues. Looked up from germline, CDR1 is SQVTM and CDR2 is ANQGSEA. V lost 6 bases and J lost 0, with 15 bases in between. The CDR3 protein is CSVVDYESSYEQYF. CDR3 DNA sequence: TGCAGCGTCGTGGACTACGAAAGCTCCTACGAGCAGTACTTC.

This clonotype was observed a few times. The CDR3 bases are TGTGCCAGCAGTTTACGGAGTGTGAATTTAGTGCCCACAGATACGCAGTATTTT. This sequence encodes CASSLRSVNLVPTDTQYF. The rearrangement joins TRBV12-3 or TRBV12-4 to TRBJ2-3; the D is unclear. V was pared by 2 bases and J by 2 bases, with 20 bases between. The CDR3 is made up of 18 amino acids.

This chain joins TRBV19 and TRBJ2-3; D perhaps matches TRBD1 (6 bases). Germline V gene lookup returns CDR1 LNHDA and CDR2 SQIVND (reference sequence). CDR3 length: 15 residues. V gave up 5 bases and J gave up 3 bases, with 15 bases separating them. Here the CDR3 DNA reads TGTGCCAGTAGTTTACGGTGGGGGCCTACAGATACGCAGTATTTT. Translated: CASSLRWGPTDTQYF.

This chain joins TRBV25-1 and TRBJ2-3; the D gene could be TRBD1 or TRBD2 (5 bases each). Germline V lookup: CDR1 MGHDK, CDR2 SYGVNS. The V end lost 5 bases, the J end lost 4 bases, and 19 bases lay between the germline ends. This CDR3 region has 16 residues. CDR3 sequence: CASSPAREGSADTQYF. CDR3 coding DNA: TGTGCCAGCAGTCCCGCCAGGGAAGGTAGCGCAGATACGCAGTATTTT. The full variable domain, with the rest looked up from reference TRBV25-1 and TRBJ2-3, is EADIYQTPRYLVIGTGKKITLECSQTMGHDKMYWYQQDPGMELHLIHYSYGVNSTEKGDLSSESTVSRIRTEHFPLTLESARPSHTSQYLCASSPAREGSADTQYFGPGTRLTVL.

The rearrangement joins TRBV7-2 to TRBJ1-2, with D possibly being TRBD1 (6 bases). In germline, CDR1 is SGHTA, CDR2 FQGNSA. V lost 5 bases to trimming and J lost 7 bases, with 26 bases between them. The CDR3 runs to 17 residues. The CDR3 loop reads CASSPDSSNRGVAGYTF. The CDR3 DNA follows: TGTGCCAGCAGCCCGGACAGTAGCAATCGGGGTGTTGCTGGCTACACCTTC.

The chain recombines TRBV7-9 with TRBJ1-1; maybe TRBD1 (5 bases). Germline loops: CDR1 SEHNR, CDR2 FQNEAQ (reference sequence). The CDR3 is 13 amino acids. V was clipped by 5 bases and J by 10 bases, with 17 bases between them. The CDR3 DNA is TGTGCCAGCAGCCCAGGGTCCAAGATGCGAGCTTTCTTT. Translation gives CASSPGSKMRAFF.

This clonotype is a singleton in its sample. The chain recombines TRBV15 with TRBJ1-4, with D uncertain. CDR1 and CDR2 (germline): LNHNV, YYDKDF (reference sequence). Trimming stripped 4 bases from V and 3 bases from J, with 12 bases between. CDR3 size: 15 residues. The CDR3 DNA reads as TGTGCCACCAGCACAGCAAGACACGCTAATGAAAAACTGTTTTTT. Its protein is CATSTARHANEKLFF.

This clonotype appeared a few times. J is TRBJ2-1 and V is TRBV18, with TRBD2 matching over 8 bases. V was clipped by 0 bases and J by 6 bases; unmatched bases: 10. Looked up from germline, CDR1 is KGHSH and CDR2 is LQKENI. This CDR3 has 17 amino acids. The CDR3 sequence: CASSPPRERRGGNEQFF. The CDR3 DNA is TGTGCCAGCTCACCACCCCGGGAGCGCCGGGGGGGCAATGAGCAGTTCTTC.

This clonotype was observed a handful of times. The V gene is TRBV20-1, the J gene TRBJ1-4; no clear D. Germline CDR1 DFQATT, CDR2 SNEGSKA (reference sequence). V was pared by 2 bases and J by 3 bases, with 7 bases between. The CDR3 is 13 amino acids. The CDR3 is CSARQEPNEKLFF. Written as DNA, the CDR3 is TGCAGTGCTAGACAGGAGCCTAATGAAAAACTGTTTTTT.

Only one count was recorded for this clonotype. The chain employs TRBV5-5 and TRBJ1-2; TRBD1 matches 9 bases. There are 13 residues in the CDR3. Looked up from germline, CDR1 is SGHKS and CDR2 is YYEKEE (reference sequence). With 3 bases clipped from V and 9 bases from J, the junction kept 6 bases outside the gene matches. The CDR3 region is CASSSSDRGRYTF. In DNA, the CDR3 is TGTGCCAGCAGCTCCTCGGACAGGGGTCGCTACACCTTC.

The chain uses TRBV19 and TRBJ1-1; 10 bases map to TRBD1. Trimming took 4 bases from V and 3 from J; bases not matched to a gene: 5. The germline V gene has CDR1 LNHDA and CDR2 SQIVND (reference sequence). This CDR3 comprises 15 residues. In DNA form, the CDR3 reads TGTGCCAGTAGTACGGGACAGGGGACCGACACTGAAGCTTTCTTT. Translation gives CASSTGQGTDTEAFF.

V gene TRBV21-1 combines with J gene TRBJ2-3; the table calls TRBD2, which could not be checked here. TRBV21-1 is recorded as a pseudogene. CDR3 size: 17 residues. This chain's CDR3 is CASSKSGRGTPTDTQYF. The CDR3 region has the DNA TGTGCCAGCAGCAAAAGTGGCAGAGGGACTCCCACAGATACGCAGTATTTT.